This TCR beta chain is drawn from a study of OX40 agonist ivuxolimab in advanced cancers. CDR3 length equals 11 residues. The V end lost 9 bases, the J end lost 12 bases, and 15 bases lay between the germline ends. TCRdb's copy holds only in-frame clones and misses some; the assay was immunoSEQ multiplex PCR. The sample records 70,000 or so clones, roughly 80% being singletons. Blood draws occurred at baseline, cycle 4 day 1, and cycle 7 day 1. The rearrangement joins TRBV23-1 to TRBJ2-1, with D hard to call. TRBV23-1 is flagged as an ORF with uncertain function. This TCR was sampled from an adult with an advanced solid tumor such as melanoma, head and neck, liver or kidney cancer. Sequencing used CD4+ or CD8+ T cells sorted from blood, obtained in a trial of the OX40 agonist ivuxolimab. The CDR3 reads CARRSGIGQFF. CDR3 DNA: TGCGCCAGGAGATCTGGGATCGGGCAGTTCTTC.